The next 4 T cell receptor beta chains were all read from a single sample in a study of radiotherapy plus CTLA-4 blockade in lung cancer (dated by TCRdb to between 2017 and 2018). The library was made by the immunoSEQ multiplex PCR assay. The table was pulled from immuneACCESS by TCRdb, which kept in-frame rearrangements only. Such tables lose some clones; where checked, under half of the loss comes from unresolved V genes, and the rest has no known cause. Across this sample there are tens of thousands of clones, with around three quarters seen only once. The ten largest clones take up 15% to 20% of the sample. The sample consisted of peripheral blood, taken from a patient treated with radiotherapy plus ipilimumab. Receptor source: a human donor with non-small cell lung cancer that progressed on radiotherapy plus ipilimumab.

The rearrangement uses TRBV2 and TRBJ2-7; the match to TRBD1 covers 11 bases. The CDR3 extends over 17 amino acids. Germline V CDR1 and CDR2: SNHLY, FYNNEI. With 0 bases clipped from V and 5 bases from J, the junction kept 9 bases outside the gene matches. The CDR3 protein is CASSEALRWTGGDEQYF. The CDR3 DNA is TGTGCCAGCAGTGAAGCGCTCCGGTGGACAGGGGGCGACGAGCAGTACTTC.

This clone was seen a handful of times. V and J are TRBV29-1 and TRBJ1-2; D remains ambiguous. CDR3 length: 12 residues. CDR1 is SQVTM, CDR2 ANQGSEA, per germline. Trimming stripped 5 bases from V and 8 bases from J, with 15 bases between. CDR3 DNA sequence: TGCAGCGTTAGGGCGGATGTCCGCGGCTACACCTTC. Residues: CSVRADVRGYTF.

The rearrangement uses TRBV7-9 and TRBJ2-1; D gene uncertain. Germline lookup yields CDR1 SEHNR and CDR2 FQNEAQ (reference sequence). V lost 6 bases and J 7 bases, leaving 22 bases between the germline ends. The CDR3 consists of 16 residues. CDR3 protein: CASSTEDRAKKNEQFF. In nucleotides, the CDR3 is TGTGCCAGCAGTACCGAGGACCGGGCGAAGAAAAATGAGCAGTTCTTC.

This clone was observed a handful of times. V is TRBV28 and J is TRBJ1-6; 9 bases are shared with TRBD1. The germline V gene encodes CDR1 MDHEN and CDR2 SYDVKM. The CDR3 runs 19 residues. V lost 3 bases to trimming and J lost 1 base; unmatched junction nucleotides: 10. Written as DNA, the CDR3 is TGTGCCAGCAGTTTCCCCGGGACAGGGAGCCGGTCCTATAATTCACCCCTCCACTTT. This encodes CASSFPGTGSRSYNSPLHF.